This T cell receptor (beta chain) derives from a study of brain T cells in children with intractable seizures. As concerns this clone: What it binds is unknown.

The CDR3 contains 12 residues. Trimming removed 0 bases at V and 2 bases at J, with 1 base between. Germline V CDR1 and CDR2: MNHEY, SVGAGI. Findings and limits, study-wide: Only CDR3 sequence similarity suggested viral specificity, without known HCMV serostatus. Pre-surgery blood may have been undersampled, hiding some clones.

Sequenced by immunoSEQ multiplex PCR; TCRdb stores in-frame clones only, minus some. The sample holds 300,000 to 400,000 clones; about 94% are singletons and the top ten take roughly 6%. Time point described: blood from clinic visit 5 months post-surgery; TSC patient then seizure free. Sequencing was limited to surgery cases with top T cell transcript signatures in brain tissue. Before surgery, patients took at least one anti-epileptic drug. V gene TRBV6-5 combines with J gene TRBJ1-1; D is uncertain. Sample: peripheral blood, taken around 5 months after surgery. This TCR derives from a boy under three years old with tuberous sclerosis and intractable seizures. CDR3 residues: CASSYSNTEAFF. In DNA, the CDR3 is TGTGCCAGCAGTTACTCTAACACTGAAGCTTTCTTT.